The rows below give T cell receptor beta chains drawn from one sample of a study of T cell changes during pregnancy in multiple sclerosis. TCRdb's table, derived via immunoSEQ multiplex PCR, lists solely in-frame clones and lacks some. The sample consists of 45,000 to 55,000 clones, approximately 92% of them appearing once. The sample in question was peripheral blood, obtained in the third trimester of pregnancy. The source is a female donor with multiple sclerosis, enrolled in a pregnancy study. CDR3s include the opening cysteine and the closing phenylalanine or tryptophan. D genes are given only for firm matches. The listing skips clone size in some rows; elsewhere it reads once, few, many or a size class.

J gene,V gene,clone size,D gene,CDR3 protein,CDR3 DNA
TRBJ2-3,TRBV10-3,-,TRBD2,CAISSGSEDTQYF,TGTGCCATCTCTAGCGGGAGTGAAGATACGCAGTATTTT
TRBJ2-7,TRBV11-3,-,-,CASSSLYEQYF,TGTGCCAGCAGCTCCCTCTACGAGCAGTACTTC
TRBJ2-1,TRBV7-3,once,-,CASSELMGLRVNEQFF,TGTGCCAGCAGCGAGTTAATGGGACTCCGTGTCAATGAGCAGTTCTTC
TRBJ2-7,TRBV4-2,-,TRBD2,CASSHPRTSGKSYEQYF,TGTGCCAGCAGCCATCCTCGGACTAGCGGGAAATCATACGAGCAGTACTTC
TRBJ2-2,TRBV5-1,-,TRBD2,CASRTGGANTGELFF,TGCGCCAGCAGAACGGGAGGGGCGAACACCGGGGAGCTGTTTTTT
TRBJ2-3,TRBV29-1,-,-,CSVRTGTDTQYF,TGCAGCGTTCGGACAGGCACAGATACGCAGTATTTT
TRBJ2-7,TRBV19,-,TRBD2,CASSTSGSTYEQYF,TGTGCCAGTTCGACTAGCGGCTCAACCTACGAGCAGTACTTC
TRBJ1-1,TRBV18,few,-,CASSRGEGTEAFF,TGTGCCAGCTCACGGGGGGAAGGGACTGAAGCTTTCTTT
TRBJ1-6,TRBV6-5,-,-,CASRGTGRGSPLHF,TGTGCCAGCAGAGGAACAGGGAGGGGCTCACCCCTCCACTTT
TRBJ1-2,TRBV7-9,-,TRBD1,CASSLQGAMGYTF,TGTGCCAGCAGCTTACAGGGGGCGATGGGCTACACCTTC
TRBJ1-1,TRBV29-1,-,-,CSVDGGNTEAFF,TGCAGCGTTGACGGGGGAAACACTGAAGCTTTCTTT
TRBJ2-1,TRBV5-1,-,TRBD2,CASSFRREGEQFF,TGCGCCAGCAGCTTTAGGAGGGAGGGTGAGCAGTTCTTC
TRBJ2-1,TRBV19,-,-,CATSTTGGNEQFF,TGTGCCACCTCCACCACCGGGGGCAATGAGCAGTTCTTC